This T cell receptor beta chain was found in a study of CD8 T cells in ankylosing spondylitis. Findings and caveats of the study: CD8+ disease-linked clones were present at relatively low frequencies in blood. Ankylosing spondylitis blood seemed to carry a telltale TCR beta motif made of under ten highly homologous variants. Prior literature has documented some motif variants in synovial fluid and blood from reactive arthritis.

Libraries for TCR beta were made by quantitative 5'-RACE with molecular barcodes. TCRdb reprocessed the 5' RACE reads via MiXCR and lists one record per CDR3 protein. In the table there are 250,000 to 350,000 distinct CDR3 sequences, roughly 20% of which are singletons. As to this clonotype: Antigen: not known.

The CDR3 loop spans 14 amino acids. The V gene's germline CDR1 is MDHEN and CDR2 SYDVKM. The V and J ends lost 6 bases and 4 bases respectively, with 15 bases between them. The specimen sequenced was blood, either unsorted or a sorted T cell fraction (not recorded which). V and J are TRBV28 and TRBJ1-2; the D gene is possibly TRBD1 (5 bases). This clonotype was sampled from a male donor with ankylosing spondylitis or in good health (not recorded which). The CDR3 DNA sequence: TGTGCCAGCAGCGATTCCGGGACTACCTATGGCTACACCTTC. Its protein product is CASSDSGTTYGYTF.